This T cell receptor (beta chain) was identified during a study of cytomegalovirus exposure and HLA in healthy donors. Study-wide findings and caveats: Testing in vitro showed three CMV-associated chains specific for CMV antigens.

The PCR had 60 Vbeta and 13 Jbeta primers. This table comes from immunoSEQ multiplex PCR, and its TCRdb copy is limited to in-frame clones, with some not included. This table has around 100,000 clones, roughly 70% appearing once. In regard to this clone: Its cognate antigen is unknown.

This TCR was sampled from a man aged 35-49 years in good health and CMV-seropositive. Sequencing input: PBMCs.

CDR3 in DNA: TGTGCCAGCAGCGTAGGGGGAGCTGGGCAGCCCCAGCATTTT. It translates to CASSVGGAGQPQHF. The rearrangement joins TRBV7-9 to TRBJ1-5; possible D gene TRBD1, 6 bases. Per the germline V gene, CDR1 is SEHNR and CDR2 is FQNEAQ (reference sequence). V lost 5 bases and J lost 7, with 15 bases in between. This CDR3 has 14 residues.